This entry is about one TCR beta chain. Profiled with immunoSEQ multiplex PCR; TCRdb holds only in-frame clones, not every one. The sample carries tens of thousands of clones, 70% to 90% recorded once. The data were taken from a study of T cells after somatic rescue of genetic block. Germline CDR1 is SGHVS and CDR2 is FQNEAQ. V lost 4 bases, J lost 7 bases, and 11 bases stayed unmatched. The CDR3 sequence is 15 residues long. Sequencing was carried out using peripheral blood mononuclear cells (PBMCs). This clonotype was sampled from a woman between 18 and 30 years old. The chain couples TRBV7-8 to TRBJ2-7, with 9 positions matching TRBD2. The DNA of the CDR3 is TGTGCCAGCAGCTCTAGCGGGGTTCGAAGGAGGGAGCAGTACTTC. As protein: CASSSSGVRRREQYF.